These 18 T cell receptor beta chains share one sample of origin, sequenced in a study of T cells in Graves' hyperthyroidism and ophthalmopathy. The TCR beta CDR3 regions underwent amplification using RNA transcripts as the source. Initially, a first-round RT-PCR of the TCR CDR3 employed the HTBI primer set. Using its own MiXCR run on the multiplex PCR reads, TCRdb lists one record per CDR3 protein. Of roughly 700,000 distinct CDR3 sequences listed, around 15% are singletons. The specimen sequenced was blood. These receptors came from a man aged 50 to 59 with Graves' hyperthyroidism.

The chain employs TRBV27 and TRBJ2-1; TRBD2 agrees at 7 bases. J gave up 10 bases and V 7 bases, and 4 bases lay outside the gene matches. This CDR3 spans 11 amino acids. Germline loops: CDR1 MNHEY, CDR2 SMNVEV (reference sequence). The CDR3 spells CASNAGAEQFF. The CDR3 nucleotides are TGTGCCAGCAACGCGGGAGCCGAGCAGTTCTTC.

This clonotype was counted ten times or more. This rearrangement joins TRBV12-5 to TRBJ2-5, with D hard to call. This CDR3 has 13 residues. The V end lost 5 bases, the J end lost 0 bases, and 7 bases lay between the germline ends. Per germline, CDR1 LGHNT and CDR2 FRNRAP. CDR3 sequence (DNA): TGTGCTAGTGGTATTTTTAACCAAGAGACCCAGTACTTC. Translation: CASGIFNQETQYF.

This chain joins TRBV27 and TRBJ2-1, with D possibly being TRBD1 (6 bases). The CDR3 extends over 15 amino acids. Trimming removed 6 bases from V and 4 bases from J, with 16 bases in between. From germline, CDR1 is MNHEY and CDR2 SMNVEV (reference sequence). The CDR3 is CASSVDRSPYNEQFF. In DNA, the CDR3 is TGTGCCAGCAGCGTGGACAGAAGTCCATACAATGAGCAGTTCTTC.

The rearrangement joins TRBV5-1 to TRBJ2-1, with 16 bases aligning to TRBD2. The ends lost 6 bases at V and 7 bases at J; junction bases unmatched: 7. This CDR3 has 16 amino acids. The germline V gene encodes CDR1 SGHRS and CDR2 YFSETQ. CDR3 region: CASNSGLAGGTNEQFF. CDR3 sequence (DNA): TGCGCCAGCAACTCGGGACTAGCGGGAGGGACAAATGAGCAGTTCTTC.

This clonotype was seen only a few times. This chain uses TRBV30 with TRBJ1-6; D not certain. V lost 0 bases, J lost 4 bases, and 16 bases lay in between. CDR3 length: 17 amino acids. In germline, CDR1 is GTSNPN, CDR2 SVGIG (reference sequence). The chain's CDR3 is CAWSVLRTYQYNSPLHF. CDR3 nucleotides: TGTGCCTGGAGTGTACTCAGGACCTATCAGTATAATTCACCCCTCCACTTT.

The sample holds many counts of this clonotype. V and J are TRBV2 and TRBJ1-4, with 7 bases matching TRBD1. V lost 6 bases and J lost 10; bases outside the gene matches: 11. The CDR3 runs to 14 residues. Per germline, CDR1 SNHLY and CDR2 FYNNEI. The CDR3 nucleotides are TGTGCCAGCAGACAGGGCGGAGGGGGCTCAAAACTGTTTTTT. This translates into CASRQGGGGSKLFF.

The chain combines TRBV7-9 with TRBJ2-3; D is perhaps TRBD2 (5 bases). CDR3 length equals 15 residues. V was shortened by 7 bases and J by 0 bases, with 14 bases between the two germline ends. Looked up from germline, CDR1 is SEHNR and CDR2 is FQNEAQ (reference sequence). CDR3 in DNA: TGTGCCAGCAACAGACGGGGTTCTAGCACAGATACGCAGTATTTT. Encoded protein: CASNRRGSSTDTQYF.

This clonotype was detected only a few times. The J gene is TRBJ2-7, the V gene TRBV4-1; D unclear. Trimming shortened V by 1 base and J by 0 bases, and 10 bases separated the two germline ends. Germline V gene lookup returns CDR1 MGHRA and CDR2 YSYEKL. The CDR3 runs to 15 residues. The CDR3 DNA is TGCGCCAGCAGCCAAGCTCCAGGACCCTCCTACGAGCAGTACTTC. Its protein product is CASSQAPGPSYEQYF.

Details on this clonotype: A read error may explain this, as a much larger clone is one base away. CDR3 residues: CASSSTATNCGYTF. The CDR3 region has the DNA TGTGCCAGTAGTAGTACAGCAACTAACTGTGGCTACACCTTC. V and J are TRBV19 and TRBJ1-2; no clear D. CDR1 and CDR2 from the germline V gene are LNHDA and SQIVND (reference sequence). The CDR3 extends over 14 amino acids.

This clonotype was detected many times. The rearrangement links TRBV24-1 to TRBJ2-3; no definite D call. The CDR3 runs to 16 residues. Germline V gives CDR1 KGHDR, CDR2 SFDVKD. V dropped 3 bases and J dropped 1 base, with 13 bases sitting between them. In DNA form, the CDR3 reads TGTGCCACCAGTGATATCACCGTGCCCGGCACAGATACGCAGTATTTT. Encoded protein: CATSDITVPGTDTQYF.

This clonotype was seen repeatedly, ten times or more. The chain joins TRBV27 to TRBJ1-2; D is uncertain. Deletions cut 6 bases from V and 2 bases from J, with 13 bases between. CDR1 is MNHEY and CDR2 is SMNVEV in the germline V gene (reference sequence). There are 14 residues in the CDR3. The CDR3 sequence is CASRPGWQNYGYTF. In DNA, the CDR3 is TGTGCCAGCAGACCTGGATGGCAGAACTATGGCTACACCTTC.

Note on this clonotype: The junction and the germline gene differ at one end; a read error may be behind it. This chain connects TRBV20-1 to TRBJ2-7; D ambiguous. From germline, CDR1 is DFQATT and CDR2 SNEGSKA (reference sequence). This CDR3 comprises 12 residues. The CDR3 DNA sequence: TGCAGTGCTAGAAGGAACTCCTGCGAGCAGTACTTC. Protein product: CSARRNSCEQYF.

As DNA, the CDR3 is TGTGCCAGCAGTGGGGAAGGGACAGGGGTCTCCTACGAGCAGTACTTC. This gives the protein CASSGEGTGVSYEQYF. This rearrangement joins TRBV2 to TRBJ2-7; 10 bases map to TRBD1. Germline V CDR1 and CDR2: SNHLY, FYNNEI. Losses at the gene ends were 4 bases for V and 0 bases for J; bases not matched to a gene: 6. The CDR3 spans 16 residues.

This clonotype appeared a few times. This sequence joins TRBV5-1 and TRBJ2-3; 7 bases are shared with TRBD2. The junction had 8 bases not matched to a gene; V was cut back by 3 bases and J by 1 base. CDR1 SGHRS and CDR2 YFSETQ come from the germline V gene. This CDR3 is 16 amino acids long. CDR3 bases: TGCGCCAGCAGCTCTGGCGGGAGATCGGGCACAGATACGCAGTATTTT. Amino acid sequence: CASSSGGRSGTDTQYF.

This clonotype came up a few times. CDR3 region: CASSLNAGELFF. In DNA form, the CDR3 reads TGTGCCAGCAGCCTAAACGCCGGGGAGCTGTTTTTT. The J gene is TRBJ2-2, the V gene TRBV9, with no clear D. From germline, CDR1 is SGDLS and CDR2 YYNGEE. Trimming shortened V by 4 bases and J by 6 bases, and 7 bases separated the two germline ends. The CDR3 runs to 12 residues.

This clonotype has a handful of counts. This chain joins TRBV4-1 and TRBJ1-5; D unresolved. The germline V and J ends were trimmed by 3 bases and 1 base, with 19 bases remaining between them. The CDR3 is made up of 18 amino acids. Germline V gene data show CDR1 as MGHRA and CDR2 as YSYEKL. The CDR3 DNA sequence: TGCGCCAGCAGCCACACTCAGGACGGCCTCGCAAGCAATCAGCCCCAGCATTTT. Translated: CASSHTQDGLASNQPQHF.

This chain connects TRBV7-9 to TRBJ2-7; TRBD2 matches at 11 bases. Germline CDR1 reads SEHNR; CDR2 reads FQNEAQ (reference sequence). The J segment lost 3 bases and the V segment lost 4 bases, leaving 5 bases of the junction unmatched. The CDR3 has 15 residues. The CDR3 sequence: CASSSTSGSVYEQYF. The CDR3 bases are TGTGCCAGCAGCTCTACTAGCGGGAGTGTCTACGAGCAGTACTTC.

Many counts were recorded for this clonotype. The rearrangement links TRBV7-9 to TRBJ2-7; the D is unclear. Germline lookup yields CDR1 SEHNR and CDR2 FQNEAQ (reference sequence). The CDR3 sequence is 12 residues long. Deletions cut 1 base from V and 8 bases from J, with 9 bases between. The CDR3 DNA is TGTGCCAGCAGCTTAGACGGCGACCAGCAGTACTTC. It codes for CASSLDGDQQYF.